This T cell receptor beta chain was identified during a study of blood T cell repertoires in COVID-19. In the study overall: Sample material is recorded as cDNA or gDNA derived from T cells, B-cell-depleted T cells, or PBMCs.

This CDR3 comprises 15 residues. Germline V gene sequence: CDR1 SNHLY, CDR2 FYNNEI. V shed 5 bases and J 6 bases; nucleotides not matched to a gene: 9. Under the authors' procedure: Cell counts per sample came from amplifying reference gene primers. Clones were sequenced by immunoSEQ multiplex PCR, and TCRdb holds only the in-frame ones, with some missing. The V and J calls and clone size come from that table; D and trimming were worked out from the DNA. The table records about 130,000 clones, roughly 85% of them present only once. The sequence came from a human donor in a cohort sampled during active COVID-19. The sequenced sample consisted of peripheral blood. The chain links TRBV2 to TRBJ2-2, with 7 bases fitting TRBD1. The CDR3, as DNA: TGTGCCAGCAGTCAGACAGGGATGGGGGCCGGGGAGCTGTTTTTT. Translating gives CASSQTGMGAGELFF.